The rows below give T cell receptor beta chains drawn from one sample of a study of T-cell memory formation after mild COVID-19. Via MiXCR, TCRdb re-called the 5' RACE reads, giving one row per CDR3 protein. The table records around 200,000 distinct CDR3 sequences, about a fifth of them present only once. Sequenced: PBMCs or a T cell subset sorted from them (not recorded which). The receptors were gathered from an adult woman who had mild COVID-19 (a few samples of this study predate the infection). Cell type and time point are not known. Each CDR3 is given with its conserved first and last residue. The D gene is left open where the match is weak. A clone size is listed for some rows: how often the clone was seen (once, few, many), or a class if it is expanded.

V gene: TRBV7-3
clone size: few
D gene: -
J gene: TRBJ1-2
CDR3 DNA: TGTGCCAGCAGCTTAAATTCCGGGAGAGGGCCCTTCAACTATGGCTACACCTTC
CDR3 protein: CASSLNSGRGPFNYGYTF

V gene: TRBV11-2
clone size: -
D gene: TRBD1
J gene: TRBJ2-5
CDR3 DNA: TGTGCCAGCAGCACCTGGACAGGGGCCAAAGTGGGAGAGACCCAGTACTTC
CDR3 protein: CASSTWTGAKVGETQYF

V gene: TRBV12-5
clone size: -
D gene: -
J gene: TRBJ2-7
CDR3 DNA: TGTGCTAGTGGTTCCACCCGCGGTTCGGCCTCCTACGAGCAGTACTTC
CDR3 protein: CASGSTRGSASYEQYF

V gene: TRBV6-2/TRBV6-3
clone size: few
D gene: -
J gene: TRBJ2-6
CDR3 DNA: TGTGCCAGCCTAGCTCGGGATTTGCATTCCGGGGCCAACGTCCTGACTTTC
CDR3 protein: CASLARDLHSGANVLTF

V gene: TRBV12-3/TRBV12-4
clone size: -
D gene: -
J gene: TRBJ1-5
CDR3 DNA: TGTGCCAGCAGTGAAACGAGGGGAGGTGGCAATCAGCCCCAGCATTTT
CDR3 protein: CASSETRGGGNQPQHF

V gene: TRBV6-5
clone size: few
D gene: -
J gene: TRBJ2-5
CDR3 DNA: TGTGCCAGCAGTTACATCGGGGTTTCCTACCAAGAGACCCAGTACTTC
CDR3 protein: CASSYIGVSYQETQYF

V gene: TRBV5-4
clone size: many
D gene: TRBD1
J gene: TRBJ2-7
CDR3 DNA: TGTGCCAGCAGCCCCGGGACAGGGAACTACGAGCAGTACTTC
CDR3 protein: CASSPGTGNYEQYF

V gene: TRBV7-7
clone size: many
D gene: TRBD1
J gene: TRBJ2-7
CDR3 DNA: TGTGCCAGCAGCTTAGGGACAGGGTTAACCTACGAGCAGTACTTC
CDR3 protein: CASSLGTGLTYEQYF

V gene: TRBV4-1
clone size: -
D gene: TRBD1
J gene: TRBJ1-1
CDR3 DNA: TGCGCCAGCAGCCAAGATCGGGGGCTACAGGGGCGGTTCTTT
CDR3 protein: CASSQDRGLQGRFF

V gene: TRBV6-4
clone size: -
D gene: -
J gene: TRBJ2-2
CDR3 DNA: TGTGCCAGCAGTGCAGGGGACCCTACCGGGGAGCTGTTTTTT
CDR3 protein: CASSAGDPTGELFF

V gene: TRBV29-1
clone size: few
D gene: -
J gene: TRBJ2-1
CDR3 DNA: TGCAGCGTTGTTCAGGATAACTACAATGAGCAGTTCTTC
CDR3 protein: CSVVQDNYNEQFF

V gene: TRBV5-8
clone size: -
D gene: -
J gene: TRBJ1-1
CDR3 DNA: TGTGCCAGCAGCTTCCGGGGGCGTCCTGAAGCTTTCTTT
CDR3 protein: CASSFRGRPEAFF

V gene: TRBV23-1
clone size: -
D gene: TRBD2
J gene: TRBJ2-1
CDR3 DNA: TGCGCCAGCAGTCTGTGGCTAGCGGCATACAATGAGCAGTTCTTC
CDR3 protein: CASSLWLAAYNEQFF

V gene: TRBV9
clone size: -
D gene: -
J gene: TRBJ2-7
CDR3 DNA: TGTGCCAGCAGCGAGGGGCTCACAGTTACCGACGAGCAGTACTTC
CDR3 protein: CASSEGLTVTDEQYF

V gene: TRBV9
clone size: -
D gene: -
J gene: TRBJ2-3
CDR3 DNA: TGTGCCAGCAGCGTAGTTGGGACAGATACGCAGTATTTT
CDR3 protein: CASSVVGTDTQYF

V gene: TRBV7-8
clone size: many
D gene: -
J gene: TRBJ2-3
CDR3 DNA: TGTGCCAGCAGCTTAGGGTTGGAGGGGACAGATACGCAGTATTTT
CDR3 protein: CASSLGLEGTDTQYF

V gene: TRBV4-2
clone size: few
D gene: -
J gene: TRBJ1-4
CDR3 DNA: TGTGCCAGCAGCCAAGGACAGATGAATGAAAAACTGTTTTTT
CDR3 protein: CASSQGQMNEKLFF

V gene: TRBV11-3
clone size: few
D gene: -
J gene: TRBJ2-7
CDR3 DNA: TGTGCCAGCAGCCCCCGAGAGGGGGACTACGAGCAGTACTTC
CDR3 protein: CASSPREGDYEQYF

V gene: TRBV4-2
clone size: many
D gene: TRBD2
J gene: TRBJ2-3
CDR3 DNA: TGTGCCAGCAGCCTGACTAGCGGGGGCACAGATACGCAGTATTTT
CDR3 protein: CASSLTSGGTDTQYF

V gene: TRBV11-3
clone size: once
D gene: TRBD2
J gene: TRBJ2-1
CDR3 DNA: TGTGCCAGCAGCCCAAACTCCCGTCCTAGCGGCAATGAGCAGTTCTTC
CDR3 protein: CASSPNSRPSGNEQFF

V gene: TRBV7-9
clone size: few
D gene: -
J gene: TRBJ1-2
CDR3 DNA: TGTGCCAGCAGCTTAGCGGTGGGGGCTAACTATGGCTACACCTTC
CDR3 protein: CASSLAVGANYGYTF

V gene: TRBV6-5
clone size: -
D gene: TRBD1
J gene: TRBJ1-5
CDR3 DNA: TGTGCCAGGGGGACAGAACGTGATGGCAATCAGCCCCAGCATTTT
CDR3 protein: CARGTERDGNQPQHF

V gene: TRBV14
clone size: -
D gene: -
J gene: TRBJ2-4
CDR3 DNA: TGTGCCAGCAGCCCCCTGGTGATAGGCAAAAACATTCAGTACTTC
CDR3 protein: CASSPLVIGKNIQYF

V gene: TRBV13
clone size: -
D gene: -
J gene: TRBJ2-7
CDR3 DNA: TGTGCCAGCAGCTTAGAGCCAGGGCCCGACTACGAGCAGTACTTC
CDR3 protein: CASSLEPGPDYEQYF

V gene: TRBV4-1
clone size: -
D gene: -
J gene: TRBJ2-5
CDR3 DNA: TGCGCCAGCAGCCAAGATACGAGGACAGCTCAAGAGACCCAGTACTTC
CDR3 protein: CASSQDTRTAQETQYF

V gene: TRBV3-1
clone size: many
D gene: TRBD2
J gene: TRBJ2-1
CDR3 DNA: TGTGCCAGCAGCCAATCACTCGGGCGGGGGGGCTATGATGAGCAGTTCTTC
CDR3 protein: CASSQSLGRGGYDEQFF

V gene: TRBV6-2/TRBV6-3
clone size: -
D gene: -
J gene: TRBJ2-3
CDR3 DNA: TGCGCCAGCAGTTACCACCAGGACCAGGGACTCACAGATACGCAGTATTTT
CDR3 protein: CASSYHQDQGLTDTQYF

V gene: TRBV7-9
clone size: -
D gene: -
J gene: TRBJ1-5
CDR3 DNA: TGTGCCAGCAGCTCATTCACACAACAGCCCCAGCATTTT
CDR3 protein: CASSSFTQQPQHF

V gene: TRBV7-8
clone size: -
D gene: -
J gene: TRBJ1-4
CDR3 DNA: TGTGCCAGCAGCTCCGGGGAGGACAATGAAAAACTGTTTTTT
CDR3 protein: CASSSGEDNEKLFF

V gene: TRBV4-1
clone size: few
D gene: TRBD1
J gene: TRBJ1-1
CDR3 DNA: TGCGCCAGCAGCCAAGCCGTGGACAGGGGGCTGGGTGAAGCTTTCTTT
CDR3 protein: CASSQAVDRGLGEAFF

V gene: TRBV20-1
clone size: few
D gene: -
J gene: TRBJ1-3
CDR3 DNA: TGCAGTGCTAGAGCCATAGTGGGGACTTTCGCTGGAAACACCATATATTTT
CDR3 protein: CSARAIVGTFAGNTIYF

V gene: TRBV25-1
clone size: -
D gene: TRBD2
J gene: TRBJ2-5
CDR3 DNA: TGTGCCAGCAGTGAAAGTGTTCTAGCGGGGGAGGAAGAGACCCAGTACTTC
CDR3 protein: CASSESVLAGEEETQYF

V gene: TRBV12-3/TRBV12-4
clone size: few
D gene: TRBD1
J gene: TRBJ1-2
CDR3 DNA: TGTGCCAGCAGTTTCCGGGACAGGGCCCTCCTCTATGGCTACACCTTC
CDR3 protein: CASSFRDRALLYGYTF

V gene: TRBV30
clone size: -
D gene: -
J gene: TRBJ2-3
CDR3 DNA: TGTGCCTGGAGTTATAACGGGCCGAGACTAAAAATCGTAGATACGCAGTATTTT
CDR3 protein: CAWSYNGPRLKIVDTQYF

V gene: TRBV12-3/TRBV12-4
clone size: -
D gene: TRBD2
J gene: TRBJ2-5
CDR3 DNA: TGTGCCAGCAGTTTACTGAGCGGGGAGTACCAAGAGACCCAGTACTTC
CDR3 protein: CASSLLSGEYQETQYF

V gene: TRBV6-5
clone size: -
D gene: TRBD1
J gene: TRBJ2-7
CDR3 DNA: TGTGCCAGCAGCTTTGGGACAGGTAACGAGCAGTACTTC
CDR3 protein: CASSFGTGNEQYF

V gene: TRBV7-9
clone size: few
D gene: TRBD2
J gene: TRBJ2-5
CDR3 DNA: TGTGCCAGCAGCTTGATGTGGGTGACCGACAAGGGAGGGCAAGAGACCCAGTACTTC
CDR3 protein: CASSLMWVTDKGGQETQYF

V gene: TRBV7-8
clone size: once
D gene: TRBD2
J gene: TRBJ2-7
CDR3 DNA: TGTGCCAGCAGCCCAGGGAGGCGGGGGGGTCCTATCTACGAGCAGTACTTC
CDR3 protein: CASSPGRRGGPIYEQYF

V gene: TRBV5-1
clone size: few
D gene: -
J gene: TRBJ2-1
CDR3 DNA: TGCGCCAGCAGCGGGGGCTATGAGCAGTTCTTC
CDR3 protein: CASSGGYEQFF

V gene: TRBV6-5
clone size: -
D gene: TRBD2
J gene: TRBJ2-1
CDR3 DNA: TGTGCCAGCAGACTATACGGGACTAGCGATTACAATGAGCAGTTCTTC
CDR3 protein: CASRLYGTSDYNEQFF

V gene: TRBV3-1
clone size: few
D gene: TRBD1
J gene: TRBJ2-7
CDR3 DNA: TGTGCCAGCTCCTTACAGGGGGCGTTGAGCGAGCAGTACTTC
CDR3 protein: CASSLQGALSEQYF

V gene: TRBV20-1
clone size: few
D gene: -
J gene: TRBJ2-1
CDR3 DNA: TGCAGTGCTAGGGATCCTTCAGCCGGTGCATATAATGAGCAGTTCTTC
CDR3 protein: CSARDPSAGAYNEQFF

V gene: TRBV29-1
clone size: -
D gene: -
J gene: TRBJ1-4
CDR3 DNA: TGCAGCGTTGAAGTGGGCGGATTAGATGAAAAACTGTTTTTT
CDR3 protein: CSVEVGGLDEKLFF

V gene: TRBV4-1
clone size: -
D gene: -
J gene: TRBJ1-1
CDR3 DNA: TGCGCCAGCAGCCAAGAATGGACAGCGCTTTCGAACACTGAAGCTTTCTTT
CDR3 protein: CASSQEWTALSNTEAFF

V gene: TRBV27
clone size: -
D gene: TRBD1
J gene: TRBJ1-2
CDR3 DNA: TGTGCCAGCAGTCTAACAGGGGTTGGGGGCTATGGCTACACCTTC
CDR3 protein: CASSLTGVGGYGYTF

V gene: TRBV7-6
clone size: -
D gene: TRBD1
J gene: TRBJ2-7
CDR3 DNA: TGTGCCAGCAGCCCCCGGACAGGTTACTACGAGCAGTACTTC
CDR3 protein: CASSPRTGYYEQYF

V gene: TRBV7-9
clone size: few
D gene: TRBD1
J gene: TRBJ1-1
CDR3 DNA: TGTGCCAGCAGCTCTGGACAGGCGACTGAAGCTTTCTTT
CDR3 protein: CASSSGQATEAFF

V gene: TRBV24-1
clone size: few
D gene: TRBD2
J gene: TRBJ2-1
CDR3 DNA: TGTGCCACCAGTGACCTTACTAGCGGGAGGACGTACAATGAGCAGTTCTTC
CDR3 protein: CATSDLTSGRTYNEQFF